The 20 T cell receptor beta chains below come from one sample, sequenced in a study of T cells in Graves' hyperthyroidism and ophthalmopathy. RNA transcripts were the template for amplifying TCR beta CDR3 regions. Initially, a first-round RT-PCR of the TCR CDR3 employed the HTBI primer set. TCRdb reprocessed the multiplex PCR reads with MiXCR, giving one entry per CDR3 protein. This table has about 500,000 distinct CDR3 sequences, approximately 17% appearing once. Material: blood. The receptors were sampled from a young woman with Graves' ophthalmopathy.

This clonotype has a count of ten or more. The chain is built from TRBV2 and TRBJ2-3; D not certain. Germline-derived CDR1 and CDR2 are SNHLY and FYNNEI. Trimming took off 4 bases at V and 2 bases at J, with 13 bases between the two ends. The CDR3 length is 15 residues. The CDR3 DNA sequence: TGTGCCAGCAGTGTTCAGCCTAATCCCACAGATACGCAGTATTTT. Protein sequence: CASSVQPNPTDTQYF.

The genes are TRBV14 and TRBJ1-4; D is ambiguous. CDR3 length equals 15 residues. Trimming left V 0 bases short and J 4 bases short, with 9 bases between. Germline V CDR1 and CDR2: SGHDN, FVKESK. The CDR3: CASSQDAEDNEKLFF. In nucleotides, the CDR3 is TGTGCCAGCAGCCAAGATGCGGAGGATAATGAAAAACTGTTTTTT.

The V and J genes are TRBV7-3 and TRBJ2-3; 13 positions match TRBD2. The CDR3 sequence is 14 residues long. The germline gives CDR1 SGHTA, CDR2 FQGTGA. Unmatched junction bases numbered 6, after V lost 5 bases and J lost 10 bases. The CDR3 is CASSPGLAGAAQYF. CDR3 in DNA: TGTGCCAGCAGCCCAGGACTAGCGGGAGCTGCGCAGTATTTT.

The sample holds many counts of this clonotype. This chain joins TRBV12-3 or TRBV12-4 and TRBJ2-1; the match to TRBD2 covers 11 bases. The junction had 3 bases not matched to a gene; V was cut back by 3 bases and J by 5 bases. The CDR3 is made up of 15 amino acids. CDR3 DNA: TGTGCCAGCAGTTTGGAACTAGCGGGGGACAATGAGCAGTTCTTC. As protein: CASSLELAGDNEQFF.

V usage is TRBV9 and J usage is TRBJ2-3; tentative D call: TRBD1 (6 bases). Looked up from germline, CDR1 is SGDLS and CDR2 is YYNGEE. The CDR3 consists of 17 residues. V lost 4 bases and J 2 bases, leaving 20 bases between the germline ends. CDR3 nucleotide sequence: TGTGCCAGCAGCCCTGATTATAGAGGGGACATCACAGATACGCAGTATTTT. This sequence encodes CASSPDYRGDITDTQYF.

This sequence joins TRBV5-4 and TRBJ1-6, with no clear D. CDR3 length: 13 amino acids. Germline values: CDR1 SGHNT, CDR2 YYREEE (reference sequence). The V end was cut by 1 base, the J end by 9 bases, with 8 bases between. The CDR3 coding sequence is TGTGCCAGCAGCTTGATCCGGGTTTCACCCCTCCACTTT. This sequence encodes CASSLIRVSPLHF.

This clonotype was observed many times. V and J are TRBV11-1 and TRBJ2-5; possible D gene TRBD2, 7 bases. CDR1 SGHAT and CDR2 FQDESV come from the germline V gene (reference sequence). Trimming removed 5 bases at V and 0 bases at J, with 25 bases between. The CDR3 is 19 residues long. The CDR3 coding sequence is TGTGCCAGCAGCCCCCTAGGGGGGGTAGCGGTTTGGTACCAAGAGACCCAGTACTTC. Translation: CASSPLGGVAVWYQETQYF.

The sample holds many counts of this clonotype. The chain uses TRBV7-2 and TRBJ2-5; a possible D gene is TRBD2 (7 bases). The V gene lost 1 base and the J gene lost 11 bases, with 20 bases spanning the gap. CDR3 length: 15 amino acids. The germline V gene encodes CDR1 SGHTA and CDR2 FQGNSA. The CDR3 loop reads CASSLEGGMVPGQYF. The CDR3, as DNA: TGTGCCAGCAGCTTAGAGGGGGGGATGGTCCCGGGACAGTACTTC.

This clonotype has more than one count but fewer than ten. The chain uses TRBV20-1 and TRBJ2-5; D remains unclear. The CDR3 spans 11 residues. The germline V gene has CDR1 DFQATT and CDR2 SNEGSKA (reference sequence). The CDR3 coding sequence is TGCAATGGGCGTAACCAAGAGACCCAGTACTTC. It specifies CNGRNQETQYF.

The CDR3 loop reads CASRIQVYNSPLHF. CDR3 coding DNA: TGTGCCAGCAGAATACAGGTCTATAATTCACCCCTCCACTTT. The rearrangement links TRBV27 to TRBJ1-6, with D maybe TRBD1 (5 bases). Germline lookup yields CDR1 MNHEY and CDR2 SMNVEV (reference sequence). The CDR3 is 14 residues long. Trimming took 6 bases from V and 3 from J, leaving 9 bases between them.

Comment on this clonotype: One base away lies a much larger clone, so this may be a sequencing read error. CDR3 DNA: TGTGCCAGCAGTCCCCCTTTCCGTAACTATGGCTGCACCTTC. Translation gives CASSPPFRNYGCTF. This chain joins TRBV28 and TRBJ1-2; D is ambiguous. The V gene's germline CDR1 is MDHEN and CDR2 SYDVKM. There are 14 residues in the CDR3.

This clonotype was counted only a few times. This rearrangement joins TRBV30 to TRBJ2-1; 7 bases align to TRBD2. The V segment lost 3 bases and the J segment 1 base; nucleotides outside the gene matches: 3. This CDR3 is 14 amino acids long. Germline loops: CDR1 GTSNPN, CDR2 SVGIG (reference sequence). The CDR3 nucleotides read TGTGCCTGGAGGGCGGGGGTTTCCTACAATGAGCAGTTCTTC. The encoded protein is CAWRAGVSYNEQFF.

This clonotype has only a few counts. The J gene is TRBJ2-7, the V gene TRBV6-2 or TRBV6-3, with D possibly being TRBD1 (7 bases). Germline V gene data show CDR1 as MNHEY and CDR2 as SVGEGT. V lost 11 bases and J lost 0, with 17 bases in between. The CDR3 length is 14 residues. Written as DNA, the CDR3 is TGTGCCGGGAGCCCCAGGGGGGACTCCTACGAGCAGTACTTC. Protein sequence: CAGSPRGDSYEQYF.

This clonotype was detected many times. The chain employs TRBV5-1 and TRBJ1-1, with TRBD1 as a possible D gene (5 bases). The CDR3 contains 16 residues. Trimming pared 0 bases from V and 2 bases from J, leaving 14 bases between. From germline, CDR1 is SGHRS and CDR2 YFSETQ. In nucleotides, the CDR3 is TGCGCCAGCAGCTTGGTGGGGGGAGGGACCAACACTGAAGCTTTCTTT. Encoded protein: CASSLVGGGTNTEAFF.

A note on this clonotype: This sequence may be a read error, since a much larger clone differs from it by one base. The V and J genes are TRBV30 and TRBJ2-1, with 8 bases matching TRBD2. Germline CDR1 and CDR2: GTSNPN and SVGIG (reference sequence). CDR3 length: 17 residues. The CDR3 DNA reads TGTGCCTGGGTACTAGCCGGGGGGGGCTACTCCCACAATGAGCAGTTCTTC. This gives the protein CAWVLAGGGYSHNEQFF.

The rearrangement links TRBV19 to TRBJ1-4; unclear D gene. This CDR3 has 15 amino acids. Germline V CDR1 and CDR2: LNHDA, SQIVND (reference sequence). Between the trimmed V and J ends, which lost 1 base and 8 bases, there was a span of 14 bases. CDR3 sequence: CASSIAYGDKEKLFF. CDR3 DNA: TGTGCCAGTAGTATAGCGTACGGAGACAAGGAAAAACTGTTTTTT.

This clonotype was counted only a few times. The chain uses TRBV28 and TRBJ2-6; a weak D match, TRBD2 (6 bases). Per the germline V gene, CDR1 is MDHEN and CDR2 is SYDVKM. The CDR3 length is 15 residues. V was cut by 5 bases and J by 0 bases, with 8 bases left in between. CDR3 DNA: TGTGCCAGCAGTATCGGGAGCTCTGGGGCCAACGTCCTGACTTTC. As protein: CASSIGSSGANVLTF.

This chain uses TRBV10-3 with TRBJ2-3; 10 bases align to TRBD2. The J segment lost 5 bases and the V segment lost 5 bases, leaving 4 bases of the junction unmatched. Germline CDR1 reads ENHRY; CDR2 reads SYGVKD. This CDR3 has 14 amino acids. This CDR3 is CAISPSGSGDTQYF. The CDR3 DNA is TGTGCCATCAGTCCTAGCGGGAGCGGAGATACGCAGTATTTT.

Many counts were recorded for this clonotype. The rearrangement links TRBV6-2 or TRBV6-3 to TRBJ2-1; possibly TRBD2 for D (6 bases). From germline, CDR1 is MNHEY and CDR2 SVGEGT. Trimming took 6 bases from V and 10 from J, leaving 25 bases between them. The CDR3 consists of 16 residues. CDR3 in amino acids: CASSVFSNAGPGEQFF. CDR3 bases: TGTGCCAGCAGCGTTTTCTCTAATGCGGGGCCCGGAGAGCAGTTCTTC.

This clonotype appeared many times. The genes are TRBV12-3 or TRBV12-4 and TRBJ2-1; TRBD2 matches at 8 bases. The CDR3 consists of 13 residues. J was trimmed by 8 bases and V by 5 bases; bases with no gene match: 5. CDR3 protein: CASSSGSVDEQFF. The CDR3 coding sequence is TGTGCCAGCAGTAGCGGGAGTGTAGATGAGCAGTTCTTC.